These 32 T cell receptor beta chains were sequenced from one sample in a study of blood T cells in healthy people across ages (dated by TCRdb to between 2015 and 2017). The library was built by means of 5' RACE. For sequencing, an Illumina HiSeq 2500 was employed. A second roughly 7 to 12 cycle PCR used a sample-barcoded 5' primer and a J-beta primer mix. TCRdb trimmed public reads at Q25 via fastp, called clones via MiXCR and kept in-frame beta chains. Duplicate CDR3 protein sequences are folded into a single record with the most common DNA and genes. This sample comprises 1.5 million or so distinct CDR3 sequences, approximately 42% of them detected only once. Under 5% of the sample is held by the ten biggest clonotypes. Sample: blood. Receptor source: a young woman in good health.

This chain links TRBV7-2 with TRBJ2-7; D might be TRBD1 (5 bases). There are 15 residues in the CDR3. Per germline, CDR1 SGHTA and CDR2 FQGNSA. V dropped 0 bases and J dropped 3 bases, with 12 bases sitting between them. The CDR3 DNA reads as TGTGCCAGCAGCTTAGCGCAAGGCAGGGTCTACGAGCAGTACTTC. Translated: CASSLAQGRVYEQYF. Variable domain in full (rest from reference TRBV7-2 and TRBJ2-7): GAGVSQSPSNKVTEKGKDVELRCDPISGHTALYWYRQSLGQGLEFLIYFQGNSAPDKSGLPSDRFSAERTGGSVSTLTIQRTQQEDSAVYLCASSLAQGRVYEQYFGPGTRLTVT.

This chain uses TRBV20-1 with TRBJ2-5, with D possibly matching TRBD1 (5 bases). The CDR3 has 16 amino acids. V shed 1 base and J shed 11 bases, with 26 bases lying between them. CDR1 and CDR2 (germline): DFQATT, SNEGSKA (reference sequence). The CDR3 reads CSARGTGRGSYNEQYF. In nucleotides, the CDR3 is TGCAGTGCTAGAGGGACCGGTAGGGGATCCTACAATGAGCAGTACTTC.

The chain has TRBV7-2 and TRBJ2-7, with D perhaps matching TRBD1 (5 bases). CDR1 and CDR2 from the germline V gene are SGHTA and FQGNSA. The CDR3 runs to 15 residues. V gave up 4 bases and J gave up 0 bases, with 13 bases separating them. The CDR3 is CASSYPTDYSYEQYF. The DNA for the CDR3 is TGTGCCAGCAGCTACCCGACAGATTACTCCTACGAGCAGTACTTC. Using reference TRBV7-2 and TRBJ2-7 for the parts outside the CDR3, the full variable domain is GAGVSQSPSNKVTEKGKDVELRCDPISGHTALYWYRQSLGQGLEFLIYFQGNSAPDKSGLPSDRFSAERTGGSVSTLTIQRTQQEDSAVYLCASSYPTDYSYEQYFGPGTRLTVT.

This clonotype was counted a few times. The chain carries TRBV3-1 and TRBJ2-5; D is undetermined. Germline loops: CDR1 LGHDT, CDR2 YNNKEL (reference sequence). V was cut by 0 bases and J by 2 bases, with 10 bases left in between. The CDR3 extends over 15 amino acids. CDR3 sequence reads: CASSQDLQRQETQYF. As DNA, the CDR3 is TGTGCCAGCAGCCAAGATCTACAGCGACAAGAGACCCAGTACTTC.

The chain recombines TRBV27 with TRBJ2-7; 10 bases fit TRBD2. Germline CDR1 and CDR2: MNHEY and SMNVEV (reference sequence). The CDR3 runs to 17 residues. J was trimmed by 12 bases and V by 2 bases; bases with no gene match: 19. CDR3 residues: CASSLVVAGGFQETRYF. The CDR3 DNA reads as TGTGCCAGCAGTTTAGTCGTAGCGGGGGGTTTCCAAGAGACCCGGTACTTC.

This clonotype came up once. The chain uses TRBV29-1 and TRBJ2-1; 9 bases are a match to TRBD1. The V segment lost 4 bases and the J segment 8 bases; nucleotides outside the gene matches: 6. Germline CDR1 SQVTM, CDR2 ANQGSEA. The CDR3 consists of 13 residues. The CDR3 is CSVGGQGIYEQFF. Here the CDR3 DNA reads TGCAGCGTTGGGGGACAGGGTATCTATGAGCAGTTCTTC.

This clonotype showed up just once. The V gene is TRBV24-1, the J gene TRBJ2-3; 10 bases match TRBD2. V shed 4 bases, J shed 2 bases, and the junction held 8 bases outside the gene matches. Per germline, CDR1 KGHDR and CDR2 SFDVKD. The CDR3 is 17 residues long. CDR3 residues: CATSDPSSGGLTDTQYF. CDR3 coding DNA: TGTGCCACCAGTGACCCTTCTAGCGGGGGCCTCACAGATACGCAGTATTTT.

This clonotype was seen a few times. The rearrangement uses TRBV11-1 and TRBJ2-7, with D possibly matching TRBD1 (6 bases). The germline V gene has CDR1 SGHAT and CDR2 FQDESV (reference sequence). This CDR3 comprises 15 residues. Trimming took off 2 bases at V and 5 bases at J, with 16 bases between the two ends. CDR3 loop: CASSLLGQTLNEQYF. CDR3 in DNA: TGTGCCAGCAGCTTATTAGGACAGACCCTGAACGAGCAGTACTTC. Full variable domain (missing parts from reference TRBV11-1 and TRBJ2-7): EAEVAQSPRYKITEKSQAVAFWCDPISGHATLYWYRQILGQGPELLVQFQDESVVDDSQLPKDRFSAERLKGVDSTLKIQPAELGDSAMYLCASSLLGQTLNEQYFGPGTRLTVT.

This clonotype appeared many times. The chain has TRBV7-9 and TRBJ2-7; D is possibly TRBD1 (5 bases). V dropped 3 bases and J dropped 5 bases, with 11 bases sitting between them. Germline CDR1 SEHNR, CDR2 FQNEAQ (reference sequence). The CDR3 spans 13 residues. The CDR3 bases are TGTGCCAGCAGCTTTCAGGGTCTCGACGAGCAGTACTTC. As protein: CASSFQGLDEQYF.

V usage is TRBV4-3 and J usage is TRBJ2-1; perhaps TRBD2 as D (6 bases). Per germline, CDR1 LGHNA and CDR2 YSLEER. Trimming cost V 4 bases and J 12 bases, with 19 bases left between them. The CDR3 contains 14 residues. Written as DNA, the CDR3 is TGCGCCAGCAGCCCGTACCGGGACTCCGGAGGGCAGTTCTTC. Encoded protein: CASSPYRDSGGQFF.

V usage is TRBV11-2 and J usage is TRBJ2-1; a possible D gene is TRBD2 (5 bases). The J call may be incorrect, as the DNA end agrees better with TRBJ2-7. The CDR3 runs to 15 residues. CDR1 is SGHAT and CDR2 is FQNNGV in the germline V gene. CDR3: CASSLRGPSYNEQYF. DNA of the CDR3: TGTGCCAGCAGCTTGCGCGGGCCATCCTACAATGAGCAGTACTTC.

The rearrangement joins TRBV27 to TRBJ2-1; D may be TRBD1 or TRBD2 (5 bases each). Looked up from germline, CDR1 is MNHEY and CDR2 is SMNVEV (reference sequence). The CDR3 has 15 amino acids. Between the trimmed V and J ends, which lost 1 base and 4 bases, there was a span of 11 bases. The CDR3 spells CASSLYWDVYNEQFF. DNA of the CDR3: TGTGCCAGCAGTTTATATTGGGACGTATACAATGAGCAGTTCTTC.

The chain is built from TRBV6-2 or TRBV6-3 and TRBJ2-3; D possibly matches TRBD1 or TRBD2 (5 bases each). Trimming left V 2 bases short and J 4 bases short, with 19 bases between. This CDR3 region has 17 residues. Germline lookup yields CDR1 MNHEY and CDR2 SVGEGT. The CDR3 protein is CASSYGPPGRGPDTQYF. As DNA, the CDR3 is TGTGCCAGCAGTTACGGGCCCCCGGGACGGGGTCCAGATACGCAGTATTTT.

This clonotype occurred a few times. The CDR3 DNA reads TGTGCCAGCAGGGAGTGGGCCAAAAACATTCAGTACTTC. Translation gives CASREWAKNIQYF. J is TRBJ2-4 and V is TRBV27, with D unclear. The V gene lost 6 bases and the J gene lost 1 base, with 7 bases spanning the gap. CDR1 is MNHEY, CDR2 SMNVEV, per germline (reference sequence). The CDR3 has 13 residues.

The chain recombines TRBV10-3 with TRBJ2-6, with 8 nucleotides matching TRBD2. V dropped 2 bases and J dropped 1; count of bases not matched to a gene: 4. Germline assignment: CDR1 ENHRY and CDR2 SYGVKD. This CDR3 has 17 amino acids. The CDR3 sequence is CAISEKTSVSGANVLTF. The CDR3 nucleotides are TGTGCCATCAGTGAGAAGACTAGCGTTTCTGGGGCCAACGTCCTGACTTTC.

This clonotype was seen a handful of times. The genes are TRBV24-1 and TRBJ2-1, with D possibly matching TRBD2 (5 bases). The CDR3 totals 13 residues. Germline V lookup: CDR1 KGHDR, CDR2 SFDVKD. The V end was cut by 7 bases, the J end by 8 bases, with 14 bases between. The CDR3 protein is CATSPGLNYEQFF. CDR3 nucleotides: TGTGCCACCAGCCCGGGGTTGAACTATGAGCAGTTCTTC.

This clonotype appeared a few times. The V gene is TRBV29-1, the J gene TRBJ1-2; D gene unclear. Germline CDR1 SQVTM, CDR2 ANQGSEA. Trimming removed 7 bases at V and 4 bases at J, with 10 bases between. This CDR3 is 11 amino acids long. This chain's CDR3 is CSDGEPYGYTF. The CDR3 DNA is TGCAGCGACGGAGAGCCCTATGGCTACACCTTC.

This clonotype has just a few counts. This chain uses TRBV6-5 with TRBJ2-7, with TRBD1 matching over 8 bases. This CDR3 has 16 amino acids. Germline values: CDR1 MNHEY, CDR2 SVGAGI. Losses at the gene ends were 0 bases for V and 1 base for J; bases not matched to a gene: 5. The CDR3 region has the DNA TGTGCCAGCAGTTACTCCTTAGGACAGGGATCCTACGAGCAGTACTTC. Encoded protein: CASSYSLGQGSYEQYF.

This clonotype turned up a few times. The chain recombines TRBV4-3 with TRBJ1-4; the D is unclear. V dropped 4 bases and J dropped 6 bases, with 18 bases sitting between them. The CDR3 has 16 residues. CDR1 LGHNA and CDR2 YSLEER come from the germline V gene. The CDR3 here is CASSPGVTVLHEKLFF. The DNA for the CDR3 is TGCGCCAGCAGCCCCGGAGTCACAGTTCTCCATGAAAAACTGTTTTTT.

The genes are TRBV30 and TRBJ2-7; D is unclear. This CDR3 contains 13 residues. Germline CDR1 and CDR2: GTSNPN and SVGIG (reference sequence). V lost 0 bases, J lost 4 bases, and 10 bases lay in between. The CDR3 nucleotides read TGTGCCTGGAGTGTACGCCACGCTTACGAGCAGTACTTC. Translating gives CAWSVRHAYEQYF.

A few counts support this clonotype. This chain connects TRBV20-1 to TRBJ2-3; 9 bases are a match to TRBD2. The CDR3 extends over 14 amino acids. Germline CDR1 and CDR2: DFQATT and SNEGSKA (reference sequence). The junction had 5 bases not matched to a gene; V was cut back by 3 bases and J by 4 bases. CDR3 coding DNA: TGCAGTGCTAGGGATGCGGGAGGGCCAGATACGCAGTATTTT. Translated, it gives CSARDAGGPDTQYF.

This clonotype was detected a few times. This chain connects TRBV13 to TRBJ1-1, with a weak D call TRBD1 (5 bases). From germline, CDR1 is PRHDT and CDR2 FYEKMQ (reference sequence). V was cut by 0 bases and J by 1 base, with 9 bases left in between. The CDR3 consists of 15 residues. CDR3 DNA sequence: TGTGCCAGCAGCTTAGGGACTACAGGGAACACTGAAGCTTTCTTT. It specifies CASSLGTTGNTEAFF.

A few counts support this clonotype. The rearrangement uses TRBV7-9 and TRBJ2-5, with 10 bases lining up with TRBD2. Germline V gives CDR1 SEHNR, CDR2 FQNEAQ (reference sequence). The CDR3 totals 16 residues. V shed 3 bases, J shed 5 bases, and the junction held 9 bases outside the gene matches. The CDR3 loop is CASSFSLAGVEETQYF. In nucleotides, the CDR3 is TGTGCCAGCAGCTTCAGTCTAGCGGGGGTCGAGGAGACCCAGTACTTC.

This clonotype appeared a few times. This sequence joins TRBV6-2 or TRBV6-3 and TRBJ2-3; 7 bases are a match to TRBD2. Trimming took 6 bases from V and 9 from J; bases not matched to a gene: 15. Germline V gene data show CDR1 as MNHEY and CDR2 as SVGEGT. The CDR3 runs to 15 residues. The CDR3 region has the DNA TGTGCCAGCAGGACTGCCGGGACTACTTTGGGCACGCAGTATTTT. Translating it yields CASRTAGTTLGTQYF.

This rearrangement joins TRBV29-1 to TRBJ2-7; D is perhaps TRBD2 (5 bases). CDR1 and CDR2 (germline): SQVTM, ANQGSEA. Trimming left V 2 bases short and J 0 bases short, with 14 bases between. The CDR3 loop spans 15 amino acids. Here the CDR3 DNA reads TGCAGCGTTGAAATGTCGGGAATCAGCTCCTACGAGCAGTACTTC. Encoded protein: CSVEMSGISSYEQYF.

Details on this clonotype: Given a much more abundant clone one base away, this may be a read error. The V gene is TRBV12-3 or TRBV12-4, the J gene TRBJ2-1, with TRBD2 matching over 11 bases. CDR3 length: 15 residues. The CDR3 protein is CTSSPASGGFHEQFF. Here the CDR3 DNA reads TGTACCAGCAGTCCCGCTAGCGGGGGGTTTCATGAGCAGTTCTTC.

The chain has TRBV4-2 and TRBJ1-5; perhaps TRBD1 as D (5 bases). The ends were cut back, 1 base at V and 4 bases at J, with 11 bases in the middle. This CDR3 region has 15 residues. Germline V lookup: CDR1 LGHNA, CDR2 YNFKEQ. The CDR3 nucleotides read TGTGCCAGCAGCCAAGTTCAGGGAATGAATCAGCCCCAGCATTTT. Its translation: CASSQVQGMNQPQHF.

The CDR3 bases are TGCAGTGCTAGAGATAGAACTAGCGGGGGGGCCTTCAATGAGCAGTTCTTC. Translation: CSARDRTSGGAFNEQFF. This sequence joins TRBV20-1 and TRBJ2-1, with 13 bases identical to TRBD2. CDR1 DFQATT and CDR2 SNEGSKA come from the germline V gene (reference sequence). V dropped 0 bases and J dropped 6; count of bases not matched to a gene: 8. This CDR3 is 17 amino acids long.

This chain uses TRBV3-1 with TRBJ1-4, with a possible D match to TRBD1 (5 bases). V lost 3 bases and J 6 bases, leaving 14 bases between the germline ends. Germline lookup yields CDR1 LGHDT and CDR2 YNNKEL (reference sequence). The CDR3 contains 15 residues. This CDR3 is CASSHGTAVDEKLFF. For the CDR3, the DNA is TGTGCCAGCAGCCACGGGACGGCGGTTGATGAAAAACTGTTTTTT. Filled out from reference TRBV3-1 and TRBJ1-4, the complete variable domain reads DTAVSQTPKYLVTQMGNDKSIKCEQNLGHDTMYWYKQDSKKFLKIMFSYNNKELIINETVPNRFSPKSPDKAHLNLHINSLELGDSAVYFCASSHGTAVDEKLFFGSGTQLSVL.

The chain combines TRBV7-9 with TRBJ2-7, with unresolved D. CDR1 is SEHNR, CDR2 FQNEAQ, per germline (reference sequence). Trimming cost V 5 bases and J 0 bases, with 11 bases left between them. The length of the CDR3 is 14 residues. The CDR3 sequence is CASSPQQSSYEQYF. The CDR3 DNA follows: TGTGCCAGCAGCCCCCAGCAGTCCTCCTACGAGCAGTACTTC.

This clonotype came up once. The chain employs TRBV9 and TRBJ2-1; D unresolved. Germline lookup yields CDR1 SGDLS and CDR2 YYNGEE. The germline V and J ends were trimmed by 1 base and 5 bases, with 19 bases remaining between them. This CDR3 has 17 amino acids. As DNA, the CDR3 is TGTGCCAGCAGCGTACAAGTAGTGATGGGCCCCCACAATGAGCAGTTCTTC. Translating gives CASSVQVVMGPHNEQFF.

This clonotype was detected a few times. This chain uses TRBV9 with TRBJ2-5, with 11 bases lining up with TRBD2. The J call is in doubt because the DNA end fits TRBJ2-7 better. This CDR3 is built from 15 residues. CDR1 and CDR2 (germline): SGDLS, YYNGEE. CDR3 nucleotides: TGTGCCAGCAGCGTAGGACTAGCGGGAACGGTCGAGCAGTACTTC. Residues: CASSVGLAGTVEQYF.